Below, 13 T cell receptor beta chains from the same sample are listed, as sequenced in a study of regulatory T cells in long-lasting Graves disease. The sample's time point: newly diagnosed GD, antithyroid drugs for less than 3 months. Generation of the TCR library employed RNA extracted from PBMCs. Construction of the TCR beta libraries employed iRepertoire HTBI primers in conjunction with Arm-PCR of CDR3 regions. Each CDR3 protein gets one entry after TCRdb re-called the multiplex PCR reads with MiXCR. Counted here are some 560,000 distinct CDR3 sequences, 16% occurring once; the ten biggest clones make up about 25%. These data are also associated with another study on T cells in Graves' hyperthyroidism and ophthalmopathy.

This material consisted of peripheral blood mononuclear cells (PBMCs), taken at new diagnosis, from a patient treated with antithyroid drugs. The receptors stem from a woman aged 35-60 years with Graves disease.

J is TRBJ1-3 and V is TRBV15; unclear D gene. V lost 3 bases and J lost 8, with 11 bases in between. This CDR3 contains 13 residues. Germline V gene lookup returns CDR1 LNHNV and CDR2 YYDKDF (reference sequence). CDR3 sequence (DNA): TGTGCCACCAGCAGGGATGACCTTGACACCATATATTTT. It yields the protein CATSRDDLDTIYF.

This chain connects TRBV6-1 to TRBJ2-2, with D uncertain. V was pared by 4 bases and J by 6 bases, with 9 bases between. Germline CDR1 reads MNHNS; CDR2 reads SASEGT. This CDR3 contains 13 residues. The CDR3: CASSVRVAGELFF. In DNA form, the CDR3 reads TGTGCCAGCAGTGTCCGGGTGGCCGGGGAGCTGTTTTTT.

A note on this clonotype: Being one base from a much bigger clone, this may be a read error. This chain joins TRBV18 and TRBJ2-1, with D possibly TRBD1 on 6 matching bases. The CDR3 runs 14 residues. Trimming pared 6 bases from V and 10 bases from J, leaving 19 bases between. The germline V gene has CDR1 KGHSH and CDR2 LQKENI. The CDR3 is CASSLMDSSYEQFF. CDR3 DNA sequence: TGTGCCAGCTCTCTGATGGACAGCTCCTACGAGCAGTTCTTC. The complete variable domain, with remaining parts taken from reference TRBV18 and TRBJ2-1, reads NAGVMQNPRHLVRRRGQEARLRCSPMKGHSHVYWYRQLPEEGLKFMVYLQKENIIDESGMPKERFSAEFPKEGPSILRIQQVVRGDSAAYFCASSLMDSSYEQFFGPGTRLTVL.

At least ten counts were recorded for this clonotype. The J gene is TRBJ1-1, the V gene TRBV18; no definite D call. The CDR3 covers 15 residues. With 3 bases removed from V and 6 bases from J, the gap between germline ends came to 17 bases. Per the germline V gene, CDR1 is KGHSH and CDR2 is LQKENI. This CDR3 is CASSPFDKVRAEAFF. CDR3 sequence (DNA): TGTGCCAGCTCACCCTTCGACAAAGTAAGAGCTGAAGCTTTCTTT.

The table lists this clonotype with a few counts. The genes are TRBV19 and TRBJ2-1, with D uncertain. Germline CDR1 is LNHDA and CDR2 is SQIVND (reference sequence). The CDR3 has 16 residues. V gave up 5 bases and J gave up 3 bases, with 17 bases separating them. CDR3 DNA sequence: TGTGCCAGTAGTGTTTCTGACGGAACGAACTACAATGAGCAGTTCTTC. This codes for CASSVSDGTNYNEQFF.

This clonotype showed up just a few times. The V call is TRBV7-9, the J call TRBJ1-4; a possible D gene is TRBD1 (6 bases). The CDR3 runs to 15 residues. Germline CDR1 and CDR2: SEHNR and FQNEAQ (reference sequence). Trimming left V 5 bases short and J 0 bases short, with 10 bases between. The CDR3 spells CASSPWDTTNEKLFF. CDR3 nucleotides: TGTGCCAGCAGCCCGTGGGACACAACTAATGAAAAACTGTTTTTT.

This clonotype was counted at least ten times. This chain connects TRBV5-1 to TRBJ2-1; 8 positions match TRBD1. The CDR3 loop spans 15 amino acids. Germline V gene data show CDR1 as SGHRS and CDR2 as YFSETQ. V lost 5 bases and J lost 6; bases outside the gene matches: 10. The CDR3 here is CASRATGGVGNEQFF. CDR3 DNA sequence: TGCGCCAGCAGGGCCACAGGGGGAGTAGGCAATGAGCAGTTCTTC.

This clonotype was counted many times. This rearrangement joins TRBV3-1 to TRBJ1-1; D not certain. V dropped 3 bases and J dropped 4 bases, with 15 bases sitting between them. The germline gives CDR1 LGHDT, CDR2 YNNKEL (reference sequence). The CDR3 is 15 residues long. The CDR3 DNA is TGTGCCAGCAGCCAGACGACCTTGCGGGGCACTGAAGCTTTCTTT. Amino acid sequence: CASSQTTLRGTEAFF.

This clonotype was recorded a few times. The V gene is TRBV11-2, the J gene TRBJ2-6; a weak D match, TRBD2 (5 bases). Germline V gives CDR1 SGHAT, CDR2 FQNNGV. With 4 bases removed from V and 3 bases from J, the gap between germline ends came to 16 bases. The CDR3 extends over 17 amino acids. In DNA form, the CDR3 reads TGTGCCAGCAGCTCCGTACCCGAGGGAAGTGGGGCCAACGTCCTGACTTTC. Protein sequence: CASSSVPEGSGANVLTF. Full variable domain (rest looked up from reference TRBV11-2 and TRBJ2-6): EAGVAQSPRYKIIEKRQSVAFWCNPISGHATLYWYQQILGQGPKLLIQFQNNGVVDDSQLPKDRFSAERLKGVDSTLKIQPAKLEDSAVYLCASSSVPEGSGANVLTFGAGSRLTVL.

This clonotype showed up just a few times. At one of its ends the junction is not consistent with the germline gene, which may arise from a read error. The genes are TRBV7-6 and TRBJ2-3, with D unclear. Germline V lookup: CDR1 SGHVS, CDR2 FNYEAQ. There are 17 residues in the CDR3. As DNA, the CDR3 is TGTGCCAGCAGCCGCCCAATGGGCTACACATCCACAGATGCGCAGTATTTT. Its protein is CASSRPMGYTSTDAQYF.

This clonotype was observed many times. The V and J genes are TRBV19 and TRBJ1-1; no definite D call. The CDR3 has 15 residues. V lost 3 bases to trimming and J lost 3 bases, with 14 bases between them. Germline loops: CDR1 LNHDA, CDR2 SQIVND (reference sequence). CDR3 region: CASSIAGSLHTEAFF. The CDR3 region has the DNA TGTGCCAGTAGTATTGCAGGCAGTCTCCACACTGAAGCTTTCTTT. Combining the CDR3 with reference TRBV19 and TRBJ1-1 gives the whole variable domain DGGITQSPKYLFRKEGQNVTLSCEQNLNHDAMYWYRQDPGQGLRLIYYSQIVNDFQKGDIAEGYSVSREKKESFPLTVTSAQKNPTAFYLCASSIAGSLHTEAFFGQGTRLTVV.

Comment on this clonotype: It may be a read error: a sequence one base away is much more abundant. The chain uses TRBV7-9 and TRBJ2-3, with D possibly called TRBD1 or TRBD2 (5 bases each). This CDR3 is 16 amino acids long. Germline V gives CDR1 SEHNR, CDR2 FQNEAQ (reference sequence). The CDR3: CASSPSGQQSIDTQYF. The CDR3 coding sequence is TGTGCCAGCAGCCCCTCGGGGCAGCAAAGCATAGATACGCAGTATTTT.

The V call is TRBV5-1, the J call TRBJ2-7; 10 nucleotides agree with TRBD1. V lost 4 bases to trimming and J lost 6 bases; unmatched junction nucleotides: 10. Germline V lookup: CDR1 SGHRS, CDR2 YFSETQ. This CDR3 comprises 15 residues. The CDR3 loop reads CASSPWDRGGFEQYF. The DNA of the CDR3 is TGCGCCAGCAGCCCCTGGGACAGGGGAGGATTCGAGCAGTACTTC.